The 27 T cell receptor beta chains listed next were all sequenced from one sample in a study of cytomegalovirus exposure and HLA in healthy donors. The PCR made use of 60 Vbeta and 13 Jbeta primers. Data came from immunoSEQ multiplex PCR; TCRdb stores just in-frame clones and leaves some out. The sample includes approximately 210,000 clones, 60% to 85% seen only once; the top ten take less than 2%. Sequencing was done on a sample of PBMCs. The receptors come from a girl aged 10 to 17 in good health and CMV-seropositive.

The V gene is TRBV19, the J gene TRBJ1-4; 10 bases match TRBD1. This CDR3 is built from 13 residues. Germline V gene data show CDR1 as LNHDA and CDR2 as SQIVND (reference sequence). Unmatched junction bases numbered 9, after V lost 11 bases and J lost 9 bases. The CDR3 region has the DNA TGTGCCGGCCCGGGACAGGGGATGAAAAAACTGTTTTTT. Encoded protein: CAGPGQGMKKLFF.

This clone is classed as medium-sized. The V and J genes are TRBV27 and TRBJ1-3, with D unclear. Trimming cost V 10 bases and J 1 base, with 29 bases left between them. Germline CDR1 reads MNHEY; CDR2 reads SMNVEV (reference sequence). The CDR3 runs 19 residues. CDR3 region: CATKARPRDPQESGNTIYF. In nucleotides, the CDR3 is TGTGCCACCAAAGCACGGCCTCGGGATCCCCAAGAATCTGGAAACACCATATATTTT.

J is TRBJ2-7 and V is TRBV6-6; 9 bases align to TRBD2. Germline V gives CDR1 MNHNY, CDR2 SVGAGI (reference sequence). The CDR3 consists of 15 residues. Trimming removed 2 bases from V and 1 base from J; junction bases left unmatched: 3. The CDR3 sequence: CASSYEAGGSYEQYF. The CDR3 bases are TGTGCCAGCAGTTACGAGGCGGGGGGGTCCTACGAGCAGTACTTC.

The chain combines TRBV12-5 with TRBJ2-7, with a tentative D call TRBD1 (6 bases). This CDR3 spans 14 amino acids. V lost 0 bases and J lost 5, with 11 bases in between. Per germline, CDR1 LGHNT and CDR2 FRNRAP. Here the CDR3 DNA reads TGTGCTAGTGGTTTGGTGTCGACAGGACACGAGCAGTACTTC. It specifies CASGLVSTGHEQYF.

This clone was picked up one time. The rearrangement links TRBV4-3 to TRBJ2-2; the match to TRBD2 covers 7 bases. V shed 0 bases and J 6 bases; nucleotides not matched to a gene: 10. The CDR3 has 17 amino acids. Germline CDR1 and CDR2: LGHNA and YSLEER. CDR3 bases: TGCGCCAGCAGCCAAGACCCTGGCGGGGGAGGTTCCGGGGAGCTGTTTTTT. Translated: CASSQDPGGGGSGELFF.

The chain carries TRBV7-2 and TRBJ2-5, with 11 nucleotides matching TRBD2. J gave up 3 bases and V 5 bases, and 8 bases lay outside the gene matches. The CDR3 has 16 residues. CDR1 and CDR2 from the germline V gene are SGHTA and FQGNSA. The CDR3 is CASSIEIAGGEETQYF. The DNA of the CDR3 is TGTGCCAGCAGCATAGAGATAGCGGGGGGGGAAGAGACCCAGTACTTC.

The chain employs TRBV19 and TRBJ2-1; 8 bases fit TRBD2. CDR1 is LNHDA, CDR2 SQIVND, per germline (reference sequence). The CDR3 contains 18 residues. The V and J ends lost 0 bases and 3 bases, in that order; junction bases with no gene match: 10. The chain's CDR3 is CASSIDLKAGAFYNEQFF. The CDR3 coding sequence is TGTGCCAGTAGTATAGACCTGAAAGCGGGAGCGTTCTACAATGAGCAGTTCTTC.

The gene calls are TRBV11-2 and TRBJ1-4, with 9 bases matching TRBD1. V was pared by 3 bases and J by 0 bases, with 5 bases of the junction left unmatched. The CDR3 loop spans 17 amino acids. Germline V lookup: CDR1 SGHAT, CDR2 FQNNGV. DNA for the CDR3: TGTGCCAGCAGCTTGGGGACAGGGCTTGCAACTAATGAAAAACTGTTTTTT. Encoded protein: CASSLGTGLATNEKLFF. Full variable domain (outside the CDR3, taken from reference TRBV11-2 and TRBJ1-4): EAGVAQSPRYKIIEKRQSVAFWCNPISGHATLYWYQQILGQGPKLLIQFQNNGVVDDSQLPKDRFSAERLKGVDSTLKIQPAKLEDSAVYLCASSLGTGLATNEKLFFGSGTQLSVL.

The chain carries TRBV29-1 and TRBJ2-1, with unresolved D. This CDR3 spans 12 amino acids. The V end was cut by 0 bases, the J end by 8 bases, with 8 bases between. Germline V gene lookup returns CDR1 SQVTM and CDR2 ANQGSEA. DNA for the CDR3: TGCAGCGTTGAAGATCTGAGCGATGAGCAGTTCTTC. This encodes CSVEDLSDEQFF.

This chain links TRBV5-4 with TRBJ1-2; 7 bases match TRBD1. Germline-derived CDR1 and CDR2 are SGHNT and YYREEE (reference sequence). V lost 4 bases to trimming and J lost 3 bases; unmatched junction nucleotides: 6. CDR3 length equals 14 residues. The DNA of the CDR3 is TGTGCCAGCAGCACGGGACAGCCCGACTATGGCTACACCTTC. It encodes CASSTGQPDYGYTF.

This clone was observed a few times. The CDR3 nucleotides read TGTGCCAGCAGCAAGGGGCCCCCGGGACAGATTAGCAATCAGCCCCAGCATTTT. Translating gives CASSKGPPGQISNQPQHF. The J gene is TRBJ1-5, the V gene TRBV7-2; TRBD1 matches at 7 bases. Germline loops: CDR1 SGHTA, CDR2 FQGNSA. With 5 bases clipped from V and 0 bases from J, the junction kept 13 bases outside the gene matches. This CDR3 is 18 amino acids long. The full variable domain, with the rest looked up from reference TRBV7-2 and TRBJ1-5, is GAGVSQSPSNKVTEKGKDVELRCDPISGHTALYWYRQSLGQGLEFLIYFQGNSAPDKSGLPSDRFSAERTGGSVSTLTIQRTQQEDSAVYLCASSKGPPGQISNQPQHFGDGTRLSIL.

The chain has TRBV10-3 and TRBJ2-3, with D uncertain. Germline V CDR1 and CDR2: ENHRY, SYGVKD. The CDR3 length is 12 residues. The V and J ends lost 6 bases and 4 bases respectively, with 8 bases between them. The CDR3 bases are TGTGCCATCAGAGAGACTGCAGATACGCAGTATTTT. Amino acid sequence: CAIRETADTQYF.

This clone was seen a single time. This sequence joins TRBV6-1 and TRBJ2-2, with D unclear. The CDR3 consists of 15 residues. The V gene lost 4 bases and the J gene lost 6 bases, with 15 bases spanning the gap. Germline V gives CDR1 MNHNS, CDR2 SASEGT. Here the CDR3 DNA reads TGTGCCAGCAGTGGCTTCCTTGGAGTAGCCGGGGAGCTGTTTTTT. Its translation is CASSGFLGVAGELFF.

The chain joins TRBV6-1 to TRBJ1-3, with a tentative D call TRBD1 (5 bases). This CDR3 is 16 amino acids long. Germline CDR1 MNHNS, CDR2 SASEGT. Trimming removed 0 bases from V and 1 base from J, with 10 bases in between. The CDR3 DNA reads TGTGCCAGCAGTGAAGCGGGGGGTCCGTCTGGAAACACCATATATTTT. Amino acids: CASSEAGGPSGNTIYF.

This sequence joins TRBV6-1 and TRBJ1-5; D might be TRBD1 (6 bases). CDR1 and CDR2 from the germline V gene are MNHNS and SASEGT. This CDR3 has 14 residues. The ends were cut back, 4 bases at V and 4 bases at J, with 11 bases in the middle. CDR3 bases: TGTGCCAGCAGTGTGAGCGACAGGAATCAGCCCCAGCATTTT. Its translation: CASSVSDRNQPQHF.

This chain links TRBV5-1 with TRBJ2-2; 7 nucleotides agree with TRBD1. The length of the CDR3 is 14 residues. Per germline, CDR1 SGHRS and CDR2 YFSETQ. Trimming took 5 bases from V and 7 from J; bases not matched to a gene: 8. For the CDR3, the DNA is TGCGCCAGCAGTTCCGACAGGGCGGACGGGGAGCTGTTTTTT. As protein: CASSSDRADGELFF. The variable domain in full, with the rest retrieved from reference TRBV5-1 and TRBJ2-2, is KAGVTQTPRYLIKTRGQQVTLSCSPISGHRSVSWYQQTPGQGLQFLFEYFSETQRNKGNFPGRFSGRQFSNSRSEMNVSTLELGDSALYLCASSSDRADGELFFGEGSRLTVL.

CDR3 sequence reads: CASSPTGGDEQFF. CDR3 in DNA: TGTGCCAGCAGCCCGACGGGGGGGGATGAGCAGTTCTTC. V usage is TRBV11-3 and J usage is TRBJ2-1, with 8 bases identical to TRBD2. The CDR3 is made up of 13 amino acids. V lost 5 bases, J lost 8 bases, and 5 bases stayed unmatched. Per germline, CDR1 SGHNT and CDR2 YENEEA.

Here the CDR3 reads CASSLNTAEKLFF. The CDR3 nucleotides read TGTGCCAGCAGCTTAAACACCGCTGAAAAACTGTTTTTT. The chain links TRBV7-2 to TRBJ1-4; no definite D call. With 2 bases removed from V and 7 bases from J, the gap between germline ends came to 8 bases. The CDR3 runs to 13 residues. Germline loops: CDR1 SGHTA, CDR2 FQGNSA. Based on the CDR3 plus reference TRBV7-2 and TRBJ1-4, the full variable domain is GAGVSQSPSNKVTEKGKDVELRCDPISGHTALYWYRQSLGQGLEFLIYFQGNSAPDKSGLPSDRFSAERTGGSVSTLTIQRTQQEDSAVYLCASSLNTAEKLFFGSGTQLSVL.

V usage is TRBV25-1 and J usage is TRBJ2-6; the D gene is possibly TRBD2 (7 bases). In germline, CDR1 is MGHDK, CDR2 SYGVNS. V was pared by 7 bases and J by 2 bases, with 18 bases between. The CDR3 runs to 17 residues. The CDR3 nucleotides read TGTGCCAGCACCTCAATGGAGGGGGGGCCTGGGGCCAACGTCCTGACTTTC. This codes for CASTSMEGGPGANVLTF.

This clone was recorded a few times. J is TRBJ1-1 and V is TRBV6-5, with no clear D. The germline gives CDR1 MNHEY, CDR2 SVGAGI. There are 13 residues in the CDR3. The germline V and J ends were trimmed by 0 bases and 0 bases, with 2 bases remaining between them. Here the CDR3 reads CASSYSMNTEAFF. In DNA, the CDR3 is TGTGCCAGCAGTTACTCCATGAACACTGAAGCTTTCTTT.

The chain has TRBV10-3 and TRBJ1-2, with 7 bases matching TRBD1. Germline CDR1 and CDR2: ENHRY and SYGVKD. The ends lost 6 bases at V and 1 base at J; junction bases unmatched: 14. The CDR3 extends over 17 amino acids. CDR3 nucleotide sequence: TGTGCCATCAGCCACAGCCCCGGACAGGAACTTAACTATGGCTACACCTTC. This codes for CAISHSPGQELNYGYTF.

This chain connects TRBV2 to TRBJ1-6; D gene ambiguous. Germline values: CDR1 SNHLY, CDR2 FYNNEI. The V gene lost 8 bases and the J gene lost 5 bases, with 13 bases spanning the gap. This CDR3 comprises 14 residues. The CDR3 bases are TGTGCCAGCCTCACCTACCGAGATAATTCACCCCTCCACTTT. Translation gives CASLTYRDNSPLHF.

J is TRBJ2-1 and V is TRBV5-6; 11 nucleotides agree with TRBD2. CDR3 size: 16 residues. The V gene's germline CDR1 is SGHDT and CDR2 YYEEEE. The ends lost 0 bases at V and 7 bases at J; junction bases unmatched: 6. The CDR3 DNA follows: TGTGCCAGCAGCTTGGGGCTAGCGGGGGGTCGGAATGAGCAGTTCTTC. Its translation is CASSLGLAGGRNEQFF.

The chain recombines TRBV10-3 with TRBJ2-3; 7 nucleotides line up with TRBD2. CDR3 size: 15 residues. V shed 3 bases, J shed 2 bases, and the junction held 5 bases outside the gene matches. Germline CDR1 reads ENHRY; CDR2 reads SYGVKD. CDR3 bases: TGTGCCATCAGTGATGGGGGAGGGGCCACAGATACGCAGTATTTT. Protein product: CAISDGGGATDTQYF.

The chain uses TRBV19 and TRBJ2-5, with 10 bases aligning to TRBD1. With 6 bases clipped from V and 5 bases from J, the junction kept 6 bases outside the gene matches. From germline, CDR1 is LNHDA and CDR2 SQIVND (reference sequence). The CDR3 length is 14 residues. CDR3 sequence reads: CASSDRGLIETQYF. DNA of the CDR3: TGTGCCAGTAGCGACAGGGGGCTTATTGAGACCCAGTACTTC.

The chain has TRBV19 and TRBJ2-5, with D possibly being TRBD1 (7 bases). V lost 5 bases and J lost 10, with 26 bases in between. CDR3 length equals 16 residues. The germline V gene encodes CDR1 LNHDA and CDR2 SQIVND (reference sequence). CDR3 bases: TGTGCCAGTAGTCCCCTCTCAGGGGGGCCCATGCGAGACCAGTACTTC. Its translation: CASSPLSGGPMRDQYF.

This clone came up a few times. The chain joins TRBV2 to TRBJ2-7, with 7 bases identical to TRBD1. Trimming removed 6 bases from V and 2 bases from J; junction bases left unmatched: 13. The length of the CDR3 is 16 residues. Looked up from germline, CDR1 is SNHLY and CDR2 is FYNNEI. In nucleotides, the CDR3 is TGTGCCAGCAGGAGGGACAGAAACCTAAATCCCTACGAGCAGTACTTC. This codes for CASRRDRNLNPYEQYF.